The T cell receptor (beta chain) described here comes from a study of T cells after yellow fever vaccination. Study-level findings and limits: Repertoires sorted by FACS could include abundant clonotypes that are contaminants from the bulk population. When the response was secondary, it was weaker but reached its peak faster, day 5 versus 15.

The table lists this clonotype with a few counts. Antigen unknown. Each CDR3 protein gets one entry after TCRdb re-called the 5' RACE reads with MiXCR. The sample lists about 350,000 distinct CDR3 sequences, about 12% occurring once. Germline lookup yields CDR1 SGHTA and CDR2 FQGNSA. CDR3 length: 16 amino acids. The germline V and J ends were trimmed by 3 bases and 5 bases, with 17 bases remaining between them. The clonotype was recovered from a young man who received the YFV17D yellow fever vaccine. V is TRBV7-2 and J is TRBJ2-1; D is ambiguous. Source: CD4+ T cells sorted from PBMCs, taken 15 days after the yellow fever booster vaccination. The CDR3 nucleotides read TGTGCCAGCAGCTTTTCCCAATTCCGACCTAACAATGAGCAGTTCTTC. Residues: CASSFSQFRPNNEQFF.